These T cell receptor beta chains were read from a single sample in a study of siplizumab effects on memory and regulatory T cells. Profiling relied on immunoSEQ multiplex PCR, and the TCRdb table lists in-frame clones only, not all of them. The data hold about 87,000 clones, with 85% to 90% observed a single time. The sequenced sample consisted of CD4+ T cells sorted from blood. The source of these receptors is a human donor in good health. Each CDR3 is given with its conserved first and last residue. The D gene is left open where the match is weak. Size tells how often a clone was seen (once, few, many) or the class of an expanded clone, and some rows leave it out.

clone size: .; D gene: TRBD2; V gene: TRBV5-1; J gene: TRBJ2-1; CDR3 protein: CASSSGLADYNEQFF; CDR3 DNA: TGCGCCAGCAGCTCGGGACTAGCGGACTACAATGAGCAGTTCTTC
clone size: .; D gene: TRBD1; V gene: TRBV4-3; J gene: TRBJ2-5; CDR3 protein: CASSQDWGQAGETQYF; CDR3 DNA: TGCGCCAGCAGCCAAGATTGGGGACAGGCGGGGGAGACCCAGTACTTC
clone size: .; D gene: TRBD1; V gene: TRBV7-2; J gene: TRBJ1-5; CDR3 protein: CASSFDRVHNQPQHF; CDR3 DNA: TGTGCCAGCAGCTTCGACAGGGTCCACAATCAGCCCCAGCATTTT
clone size: .; D gene: TRBD2; V gene: TRBV25-1; J gene: TRBJ2-1; CDR3 protein: CASSENPAGYNEQFF; CDR3 DNA: TGTGCCAGCAGTGAAAATCCAGCGGGGTACAATGAGCAGTTCTTC
clone size: .; D gene: TRBD2; V gene: TRBV5-1; J gene: TRBJ2-1; CDR3 protein: CASSPLAGAAVEQFF; CDR3 DNA: TGCGCCAGCAGCCCCCTAGCGGGAGCGGCAGTTGAGCAGTTCTTC
clone size: .; D gene: TRBD1; V gene: TRBV10-3; J gene: TRBJ2-1; CDR3 protein: CAIRPDRDSSYNEQFF; CDR3 DNA: TGTGCCATCAGACCTGACAGGGATAGCTCCTACAATGAGCAGTTCTTC
clone size: .; D gene: .; V gene: TRBV2; J gene: TRBJ1-3; CDR3 protein: CASSERLSGNTIYF; CDR3 DNA: TGTGCCAGCAGTGAACGCCTCTCTGGAAACACCATATATTTT
clone size: .; D gene: .; V gene: TRBV28; J gene: TRBJ2-1; CDR3 protein: CASISSGAISYNEQFF; CDR3 DNA: TGTGCCAGCATCAGTTCGGGGGCAATCTCCTACAATGAGCAGTTCTTC
clone size: .; D gene: .; V gene: TRBV6-5; J gene: TRBJ2-5; CDR3 protein: CASSPSGETQYF; CDR3 DNA: TGTGCCAGCAGTCCCTCGGGAGAGACCCAGTACTTC
clone size: .; D gene: .; V gene: TRBV18; J gene: TRBJ1-2; CDR3 protein: CASSPQGGSYGYTF; CDR3 DNA: TGTGCCAGCTCACCACAAGGAGGGAGCTATGGCTACACCTTC
clone size: .; D gene: TRBD2; V gene: TRBV5-4; J gene: TRBJ2-7; CDR3 protein: CASSFLAGGPYEQYF; CDR3 DNA: TGTGCCAGCAGCTTTCTGGCGGGAGGCCCCTACGAGCAGTACTTC
clone size: .; D gene: .; V gene: TRBV5-1; J gene: TRBJ2-7; CDR3 protein: CASRPDHYEQYF; CDR3 DNA: TGCGCCAGCAGGCCTGATCACTACGAGCAGTACTTC
clone size: .; D gene: .; V gene: TRBV5-4; J gene: TRBJ2-7; CDR3 protein: CASSLRNYEQYF; CDR3 DNA: TGTGCCAGCAGCTTGCGGAACTACGAGCAGTACTTC
clone size: .; D gene: .; V gene: TRBV28; J gene: TRBJ2-1; CDR3 protein: CASSLRTGRSTGGGLYNEQFF; CDR3 DNA: TGTGCCAGCAGTCTTCGGACAGGGAGGTCGACTGGCGGGGGCCTCTACAATGAGCAGTTCTTC
clone size: .; D gene: TRBD1; V gene: TRBV19; J gene: TRBJ2-7; CDR3 protein: CASSLSTGGFYEQYF; CDR3 DNA: TGTGCCAGTAGTCTCTCGACAGGGGGCTTTTACGAGCAGTACTTC
clone size: .; D gene: .; V gene: TRBV4-1; J gene: TRBJ2-3; CDR3 protein: CASSQVGSQDTQYF; CDR3 DNA: TGCGCCAGCAGCCAGGTCGGGAGTCAAGATACGCAGTATTTT
clone size: .; D gene: TRBD1; V gene: TRBV5-1; J gene: TRBJ2-5; CDR3 protein: CASSRGRQETQYF; CDR3 DNA: TGCGCCAGCAGCAGGGGGCGGCAAGAGACCCAGTACTTC
clone size: few; D gene: .; V gene: TRBV6-1; J gene: TRBJ1-2; CDR3 protein: CASSAGHQFPYGYTF; CDR3 DNA: TGTGCCAGCAGTGCGGGACACCAATTCCCCTATGGCTACACCTTC
clone size: .; D gene: .; V gene: TRBV28; J gene: TRBJ2-2; CDR3 protein: CASRIGAGGQGGELFF; CDR3 DNA: TGTGCCAGCAGGATTGGGGCAGGGGGGCAAGGCGGGGAGCTGTTTTTT
clone size: .; D gene: .; V gene: TRBV7-8; J gene: TRBJ1-1; CDR3 protein: CASSLVVFRAFF; CDR3 DNA: TGTGCCAGCAGCTTAGTGGTTTTTAGGGCTTTCTTT
clone size: .; D gene: TRBD1; V gene: TRBV6-5; J gene: TRBJ2-5; CDR3 protein: CASRGQVRETQYF; CDR3 DNA: TGTGCCAGCAGGGGACAGGTCCGAGAGACCCAGTACTTC
clone size: once; D gene: .; V gene: TRBV4-3; J gene: TRBJ2-2; CDR3 protein: CASSQDLGLNTGELFF; CDR3 DNA: TGCGCCAGCAGCCAAGATCTGGGACTCAACACCGGGGAGCTGTTTTTT
clone size: .; D gene: TRBD2; V gene: TRBV7-9; J gene: TRBJ2-1; CDR3 protein: CASKETLTSGYNEQFF; CDR3 DNA: TGTGCCAGCAAAGAGACACTTACTAGCGGTTACAATGAGCAGTTCTTC
clone size: few; D gene: .; V gene: TRBV5-1; J gene: TRBJ2-5; CDR3 protein: CASSHANPWETQYF; CDR3 DNA: TGCGCCAGCAGCCATGCAAACCCCTGGGAGACCCAGTACTTC
clone size: .; D gene: .; V gene: TRBV6-5; J gene: TRBJ1-1; CDR3 protein: CASSREGTEAFF; CDR3 DNA: TGTGCCAGCAGCAGGGAAGGCACTGAAGCTTTCTTT
clone size: .; D gene: TRBD1; V gene: TRBV28; J gene: TRBJ1-3; CDR3 protein: CASSKTGDSGNTIYF; CDR3 DNA: TGTGCCAGCAGTAAAACAGGGGACTCTGGAAACACCATATATTTT
clone size: .; D gene: .; V gene: TRBV5-1; J gene: TRBJ1-2; CDR3 protein: CASSPNPGRLRDYGYTF; CDR3 DNA: TGCGCCAGCAGCCCGAACCCGGGACGCTTAAGGGACTATGGCTACACCTTC
clone size: .; D gene: .; V gene: TRBV12-5; J gene: TRBJ2-5; CDR3 protein: CASGLSGAQETQYF; CDR3 DNA: TGTGCTAGTGGTTTGTCAGGGGCTCAGGAGACCCAGTACTTC
clone size: .; D gene: .; V gene: TRBV6-6; J gene: TRBJ1-6; CDR3 protein: CASSYDGNNSPLHF; CDR3 DNA: TGTGCCAGCAGTTACGACGGGAATAATTCACCCCTCCACTTT
clone size: .; D gene: TRBD1; V gene: TRBV30; J gene: TRBJ1-4; CDR3 protein: CAWRKQGKDEKLFF; CDR3 DNA: TGTGCCTGGAGGAAACAGGGGAAGGATGAAAAACTGTTTTTT
clone size: once; D gene: .; V gene: TRBV5-6; J gene: TRBJ1-5; CDR3 protein: CASSLEGGRSNQPQHF; CDR3 DNA: TGTGCCAGCAGCTTGGAAGGGGGAAGGAGCAATCAGCCCCAGCATTTT
clone size: .; D gene: TRBD2; V gene: TRBV18; J gene: TRBJ2-7; CDR3 protein: CASSQPGTSSYEQYF; CDR3 DNA: TGTGCCAGCTCACAACCCGGGACTAGCTCCTACGAGCAGTACTTC
clone size: few; D gene: .; V gene: TRBV4-1; J gene: TRBJ1-1; CDR3 protein: CASSQDPLYTEAFF; CDR3 DNA: TGCGCCAGCAGCCAAGATCCTTTATACACTGAAGCTTTCTTT
clone size: .; D gene: .; V gene: TRBV5-8; J gene: TRBJ2-7; CDR3 protein: CASSLSRGSYEQYF; CDR3 DNA: TGTGCCAGCAGCTTGTCGCGCGGCTCCTACGAGCAGTACTTC
clone size: .; D gene: .; V gene: TRBV30; J gene: TRBJ1-6; CDR3 protein: CAWSVMGTYNSPLHF; CDR3 DNA: TGTGCCTGGAGTGTAATGGGGACCTACAATTCACCCCTCCACTTT
clone size: many; D gene: .; V gene: TRBV11-2; J gene: TRBJ1-2; CDR3 protein: CASSSAGANYGYTF; CDR3 DNA: TGTGCCAGCAGCTCCGCGGGAGCTAACTATGGCTACACCTTC
clone size: .; D gene: .; V gene: TRBV7-2; J gene: TRBJ2-7; CDR3 protein: CASSLAGGGPEQYF; CDR3 DNA: TGTGCCAGCAGCTTAGCGGGAGGGGGCCCCGAGCAGTACTTC
clone size: .; D gene: TRBD1; V gene: TRBV5-1; J gene: TRBJ2-5; CDR3 protein: CASSSGQGFQETQYF; CDR3 DNA: TGCGCCAGCAGCTCGGGACAGGGTTTTCAAGAGACCCAGTACTTC
clone size: .; D gene: .; V gene: TRBV6-5; J gene: TRBJ2-5; CDR3 protein: CASRQETQYF; CDR3 DNA: TGTGCCAGCAGGCAAGAGACCCAGTACTTC
clone size: few; D gene: TRBD2; V gene: TRBV6-4; J gene: TRBJ2-1; CDR3 protein: CASRMTSGTENEQFF; CDR3 DNA: TGTGCCAGCAGAATGACTAGCGGTACCGAAAATGAGCAGTTCTTC
clone size: .; D gene: TRBD1; V gene: TRBV28; J gene: TRBJ2-7; CDR3 protein: CASSLPGQGTYEQYF; CDR3 DNA: TGTGCCAGCAGTCTACCGGGACAGGGGACCTACGAGCAGTACTTC
clone size: .; D gene: .; V gene: TRBV9; J gene: TRBJ2-4; CDR3 protein: CASSVGQENIQYF; CDR3 DNA: TGTGCCAGCAGCGTAGGACAGGAAAACATTCAGTACTTC